Described below is a single T cell receptor (beta chain) sequence and its context. The sample is drawn from a study of blood T cell repertoires in COVID-19. About the research overall: Donors in the United States, Italy and Spain gave samples during acute or convalescent COVID-19.

Those enrolled, adults aged roughly 18 to 89 years, came from some 23 US areas. Each participant's cohort was designated according to participant-reported clinical history. The assay was immunoSEQ multiplex PCR, and TCRdb's table has in-frame clones only and misses some. This table has some 190,000 clones, approximately 80% appearing once. CDR3 length: 13 amino acids. V shed 0 bases and J shed 7 bases, with 7 bases lying between them. The chain has TRBV12-3 or TRBV12-4 and TRBJ1-5; D perhaps matches TRBD1 (5 bases). This TCR derives from a man aged 55-75 years who had been exposed to COVID-19. Sample: PBMCs or T cells enriched from blood (not recorded which). The CDR3 region has the DNA TGTGCCAGCAGTTTAGCACAGGTCCAGCCCCAGCATTTT. It is translated as CASSLAQVQPQHF.